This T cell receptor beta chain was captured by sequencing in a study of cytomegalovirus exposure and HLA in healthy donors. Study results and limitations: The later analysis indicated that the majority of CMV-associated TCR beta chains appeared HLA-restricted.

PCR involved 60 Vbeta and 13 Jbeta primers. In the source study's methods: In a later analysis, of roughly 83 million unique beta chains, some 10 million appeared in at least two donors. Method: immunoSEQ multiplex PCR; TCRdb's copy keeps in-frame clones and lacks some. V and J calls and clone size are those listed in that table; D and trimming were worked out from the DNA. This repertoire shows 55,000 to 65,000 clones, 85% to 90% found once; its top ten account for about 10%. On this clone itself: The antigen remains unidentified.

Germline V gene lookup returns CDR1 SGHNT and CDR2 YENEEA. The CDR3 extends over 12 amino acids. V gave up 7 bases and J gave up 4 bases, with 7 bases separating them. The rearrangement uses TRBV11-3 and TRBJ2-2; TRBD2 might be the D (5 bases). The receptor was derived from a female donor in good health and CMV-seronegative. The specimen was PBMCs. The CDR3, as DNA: TGTGCCAGCAACGGAGGCACCGGGGAGCTGTTTTTT. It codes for CASNGGTGELFF. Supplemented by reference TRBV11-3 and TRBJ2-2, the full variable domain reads EAGVVQSPRYKIIEKKQPVAFWCNPISGHNTLYWYLQNLGQGPELLIRYENEEAVDDSQLPKDRFSAERLKGVDSTLKIQPAELGDSAVYLCASNGGTGELFFGEGSRLTVL.